Presented here are 10 T cell receptor beta chains from one specimen sequenced in a study of blood T cell repertoires in COVID-19. Repertoires were generated with immunoSEQ multiplex PCR, while TCRdb's copy carries only in-frame clones and drops some. The sample includes 250,000 or so clones, 85% to 90% seen only once; the top ten take 2.1%. The sample comprised peripheral blood. Receptors were obtained from a woman aged 55-75 years with COVID-19, enrolled during active disease.

This chain links TRBV9 with TRBJ2-2, with 9 bases identical to TRBD2. This CDR3 is 13 amino acids long. Germline trimming cut 2 bases from V and 10 bases from J; bases unmatched to any gene: 3. Germline CDR1 is SGDLS and CDR2 is YYNGEE. DNA for the CDR3: TGTGCCAGCAGCGTGGGACTAGCCGTGGAGCTGTTTTTT. This codes for CASSVGLAVELFF.

CDR3 amino acids: CASVYVQGAFYSNQPQHF. The CDR3 nucleotides read TGTGCTAGTGTTTACGTACAGGGGGCCTTTTATAGCAATCAGCCCCAGCATTTT. The chain uses TRBV12-5 and TRBJ1-5; TRBD1 matches at 9 bases. The germline V gene encodes CDR1 LGHNT and CDR2 FRNRAP. With V trimmed by 7 bases and J by 0 bases, 13 bases remained unmatched. The CDR3 sequence is 18 residues long.

The chain uses TRBV7-8 and TRBJ1-2; D is possibly TRBD1 (5 bases). Per germline, CDR1 SGHVS and CDR2 FQNEAQ. The V gene lost 0 bases and the J gene lost 8 bases, with 25 bases spanning the gap. CDR3 length equals 18 residues. The CDR3 sequence: CASSLAYHPRGGEIGYTF. In DNA, the CDR3 is TGTGCCAGCAGCTTAGCCTACCACCCCCGGGGAGGGGAGATCGGCTACACCTTC.

This chain connects TRBV7-9 to TRBJ2-5; the D gene is possibly TRBD2 (5 bases). Trimming pared 1 base from V and 2 bases from J, leaving 14 bases between. The CDR3 sequence is 16 residues long. From germline, CDR1 is SEHNR and CDR2 FQNEAQ (reference sequence). CDR3 region: CASSLGVAREQETQYF. The CDR3 DNA reads as TGTGCCAGCAGCTTAGGAGTAGCGAGGGAACAAGAGACCCAGTACTTC.

The genes are TRBV6-4 and TRBJ1-1; D unresolved. CDR1 MRHNA and CDR2 SNTAGT come from the germline V gene. This CDR3 contains 13 residues. Trimming took off 2 bases at V and 7 bases at J, with 11 bases between the two ends. CDR3: CASSDTRSGEAFF. CDR3 DNA: TGTGCCAGCAGTGACACGAGGTCTGGTGAAGCTTTCTTT.

The chain links TRBV5-1 to TRBJ2-7, with no clear D. Germline CDR1 reads SGHRS; CDR2 reads YFSETQ. The CDR3 is 14 amino acids. The ends were cut back, 1 base at V and 0 bases at J, with 8 bases in the middle. The CDR3 region has the DNA TGCGCCAGCAGCTTGTCCCACACCTCCTACGAGCAGTACTTC. Its translation: CASSLSHTSYEQYF.

The V call is TRBV7-9, the J call TRBJ1-2, with 7 bases aligning to TRBD1. Germline values: CDR1 SEHNR, CDR2 FQNEAQ (reference sequence). With 4 bases clipped from V and 4 bases from J, the junction kept 9 bases outside the gene matches. CDR3 length: 15 residues. The CDR3: CASSSTNRGLYGYTF. The DNA for the CDR3 is TGTGCCAGCAGCTCTACAAACAGGGGCCTCTATGGCTACACCTTC.

The chain combines TRBV5-1 with TRBJ2-7; 9 nucleotides align to TRBD1. With 2 bases clipped from V and 3 bases from J, the junction kept 6 bases outside the gene matches. The CDR3 runs 15 residues. CDR1 is SGHRS, CDR2 YFSETQ, per germline. The CDR3 protein is CASSFMTGGIYEQYF. The CDR3 DNA reads TGCGCCAGCAGCTTTATGACAGGGGGAATCTACGAGCAGTACTTC.

The chain links TRBV18 to TRBJ1-2, with TRBD1 identical over 7 bases. There are 16 residues in the CDR3. Germline values: CDR1 KGHSH, CDR2 LQKENI. V lost 3 bases to trimming and J lost 6 bases; unmatched junction nucleotides: 13. CDR3 coding DNA: TGTGCCAGCTCACCGAGGCCTAACGACAGGGTCAATGGCTACACCTTC. It translates to CASSPRPNDRVNGYTF.

The J gene is TRBJ2-1, the V gene TRBV5-1; the D gene is possibly TRBD1 (6 bases). The CDR3 is 13 residues long. Germline V CDR1 and CDR2: SGHRS, YFSETQ. Trimming removed 4 bases at V and 5 bases at J, with 10 bases between. The CDR3 DNA follows: TGCGCCAGCAGCATCGGACAGAACAATGAGCAGTTCTTC. It codes for CASSIGQNNEQFF.